This TCR beta chain is from a study of siplizumab effects on memory and regulatory T cells (dated by TCRdb to the late 2010s). For the study in its entirety: The study looked at the effect of siplizumab, an anti-CD2 antibody, on alloreactive T-cell subsets in allogeneic mixed lymphocyte reactions made from human PBMCs.

Worth noting for this clone: This clone's antigen is unknown. Base qualities are not at hand, and no much larger clone is one base apart.

On the study overall, not on this receptor specifically: Among mappable alloreactive CD4+ clones, an average Treg-derived fraction of less than 70% was observed with siplizumab, compared with approximately 30% in control reactions. Because sequences below about 10^-5 frequency were poorly captured, only a minor fraction of alloreactive clones could be mapped to unstimulated subsets. Siplizumab significantly lowered the cumulative frequency of alloreactive sequences that could be traced to unstimulated CD4+ memory T cells. Compared with memory T cells, unstimulated naive T cells appeared more diverse, and naive cells seemed to make a substantial contribution to the alloresponse. Whether proliferating Tregs from siplizumab cultures were suppressive was not functionally confirmed. A naive or memory phenotype could not be assigned to roughly 80-96% of proliferating CD4+ or CD8+ clones.

Sorted unstimulated T cells and proliferating T cells recovered from mixed lymphocyte reactions underwent TCRbeta CDR3 sequencing. Fresh whole blood from around 11 HLA-typed healthy donors was used to isolate PBMCs. To map where alloreactive clones came from, CD4+ regulatory T cells in the unstimulated state were FACS-sorted. The CDR3 covers 15 residues, taking in both the cysteine and the phenylalanine. The retained sequence is limited to the CDR3, 45 bases, with the frame set at the first base. Per the germline V gene, SGHDT is the CDR1 and YYEEEE is the CDR2. V is trimmed back by 4 bases and J by 7 bases, and the junction contains 6 bases that no gene match accounts for. Library creation used the immunoSEQ multiplex PCR assay. Roughly 100,000 TCR templates per sample were assayed by the deep sequencing platform. Genomic DNA extracted from sorted T cells was the material used for TCRbeta CDR3 sequencing. The source study handled its data this way. The R programming language was used for clonal analysis of TCRbeta CDR3 data. Alloreactive CD4+ and CD8+ clones were defined by comparing unstimulated samples with post-reaction CFSE-low samples. Regulatory or non-regulatory origin was assigned to alloreactive CD4+ clones by matching of sequences to sorted unstimulated Treg and non-Treg repertoires. Not all clones reach the TCRdb copy of this immuneACCESS table, which keeps in-frame sequences only. Checked studies attribute under half of the gap to unresolved V genes and leave the rest unexplained. D and trimming come from the DNA, and the V and J calls and clone size come from that table. This sample comprises some 100,000 clones, 92% of them detected only once. The ten largest clones take up around 0.68% of the sample.

Recombination joined TRBV5-6 with TRBJ1-6; 9 bases in the middle match TRBD1. Sequenced input: Tregs sorted from blood. The receptor was isolated from a human donor in good health. The CDR3 region has the sequence CASSAGDRVNSPLHF. The nucleotide sequence is TGTGCCAGCAGCGCAGGGGACAGGGTGAATTCACCCCTCCACTTT.